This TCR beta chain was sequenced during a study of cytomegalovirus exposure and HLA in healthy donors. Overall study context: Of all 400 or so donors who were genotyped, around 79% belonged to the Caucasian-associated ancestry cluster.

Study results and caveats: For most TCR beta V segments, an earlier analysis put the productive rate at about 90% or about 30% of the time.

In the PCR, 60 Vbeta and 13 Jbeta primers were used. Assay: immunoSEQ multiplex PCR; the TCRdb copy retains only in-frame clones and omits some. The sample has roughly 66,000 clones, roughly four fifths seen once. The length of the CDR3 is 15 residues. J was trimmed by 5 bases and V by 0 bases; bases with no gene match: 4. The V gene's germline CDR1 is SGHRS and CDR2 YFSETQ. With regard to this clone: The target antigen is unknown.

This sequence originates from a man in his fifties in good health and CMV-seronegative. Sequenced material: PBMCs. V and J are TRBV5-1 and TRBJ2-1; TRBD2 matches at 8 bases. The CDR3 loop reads CASSLGLAGNNEQFF. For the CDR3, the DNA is TGCGCCAGCAGCTTGGGGCTAGCGGGTAACAATGAGCAGTTCTTC. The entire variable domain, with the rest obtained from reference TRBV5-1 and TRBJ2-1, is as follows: KAGVTQTPRYLIKTRGQQVTLSCSPISGHRSVSWYQQTPGQGLQFLFEYFSETQRNKGNFPGRFSGRQFSNSRSEMNVSTLELGDSALYLCASSLGLAGNNEQFFGPGTRLTVL.